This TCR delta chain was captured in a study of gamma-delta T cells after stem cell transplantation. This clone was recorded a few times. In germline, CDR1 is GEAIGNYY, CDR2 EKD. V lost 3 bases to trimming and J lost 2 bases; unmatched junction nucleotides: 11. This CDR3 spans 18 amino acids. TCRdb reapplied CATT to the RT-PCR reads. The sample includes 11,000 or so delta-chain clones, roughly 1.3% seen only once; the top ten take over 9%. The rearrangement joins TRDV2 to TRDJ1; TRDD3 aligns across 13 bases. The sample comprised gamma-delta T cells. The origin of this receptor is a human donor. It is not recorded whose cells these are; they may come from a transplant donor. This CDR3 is CACDPLELGDTATDKLIF. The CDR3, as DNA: TGTGCCTGTGACCCCCTCGAACTGGGGGATACGGCGACCGATAAACTCATCTTT.